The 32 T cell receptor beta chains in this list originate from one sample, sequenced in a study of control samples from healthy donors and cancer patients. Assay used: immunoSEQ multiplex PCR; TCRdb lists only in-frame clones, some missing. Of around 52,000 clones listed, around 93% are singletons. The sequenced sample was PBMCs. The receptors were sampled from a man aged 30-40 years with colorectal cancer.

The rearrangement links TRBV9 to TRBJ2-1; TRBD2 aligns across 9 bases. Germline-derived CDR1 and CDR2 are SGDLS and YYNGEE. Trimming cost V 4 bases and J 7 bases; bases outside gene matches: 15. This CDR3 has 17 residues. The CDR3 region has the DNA TGTGCCAGCAGCCTAACCCCTGGCGGGGGGGATTCAAATGAGCAGTTCTTC. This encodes CASSLTPGGGDSNEQFF.

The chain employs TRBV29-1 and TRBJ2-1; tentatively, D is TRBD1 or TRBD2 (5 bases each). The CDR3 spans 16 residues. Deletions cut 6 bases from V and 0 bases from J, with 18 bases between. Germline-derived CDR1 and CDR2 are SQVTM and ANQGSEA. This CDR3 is CSVIWDGILSYNEQFF. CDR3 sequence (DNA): TGCAGCGTCATATGGGACGGAATCCTCTCCTACAATGAGCAGTTCTTC.

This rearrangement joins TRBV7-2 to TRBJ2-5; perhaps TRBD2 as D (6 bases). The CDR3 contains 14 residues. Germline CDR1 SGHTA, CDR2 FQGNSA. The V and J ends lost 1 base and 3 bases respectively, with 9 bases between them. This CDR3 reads CASSLVSGEETQYF. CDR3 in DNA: TGTGCCAGCAGCTTAGTTAGCGGCGAAGAGACCCAGTACTTC. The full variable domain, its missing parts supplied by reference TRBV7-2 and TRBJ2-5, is GAGVSQSPSNKVTEKGKDVELRCDPISGHTALYWYRQSLGQGLEFLIYFQGNSAPDKSGLPSDRFSAERTGGSVSTLTIQRTQQEDSAVYLCASSLVSGEETQYFGPGTRLLVL.

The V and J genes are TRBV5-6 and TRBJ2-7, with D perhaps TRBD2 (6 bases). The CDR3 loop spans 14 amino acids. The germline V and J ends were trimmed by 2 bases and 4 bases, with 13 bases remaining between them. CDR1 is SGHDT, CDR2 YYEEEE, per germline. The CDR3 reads CASSFGGGSYEQYF. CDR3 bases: TGTGCCAGCAGCTTTGGAGGAGGGAGTTACGAGCAGTACTTC.

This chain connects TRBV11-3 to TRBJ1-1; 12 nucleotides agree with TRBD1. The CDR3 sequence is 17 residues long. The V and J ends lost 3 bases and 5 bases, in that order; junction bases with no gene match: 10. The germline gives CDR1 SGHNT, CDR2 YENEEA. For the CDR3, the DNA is TGTGCCAGCAGCTTCCCCGGGACAGGGGGCATAGGTACTGAAGCTTTCTTT. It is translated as CASSFPGTGGIGTEAFF. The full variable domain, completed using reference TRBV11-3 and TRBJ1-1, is EAGVVQSPRYKIIEKKQPVAFWCNPISGHNTLYWYLQNLGQGPELLIRYENEEAVDDSQLPKDRFSAERLKGVDSTLKIQPAELGDSAVYLCASSFPGTGGIGTEAFFGQGTRLTVV.

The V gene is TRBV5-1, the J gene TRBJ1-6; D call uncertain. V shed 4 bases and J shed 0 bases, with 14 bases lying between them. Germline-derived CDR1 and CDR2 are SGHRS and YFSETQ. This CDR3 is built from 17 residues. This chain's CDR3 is CASSPDLISSYNSPLHF. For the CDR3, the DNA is TGCGCCAGCAGCCCAGACCTAATAAGCTCCTATAATTCACCCCTCCACTTT. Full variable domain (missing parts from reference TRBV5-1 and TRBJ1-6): KAGVTQTPRYLIKTRGQQVTLSCSPISGHRSVSWYQQTPGQGLQFLFEYFSETQRNKGNFPGRFSGRQFSNSRSEMNVSTLELGDSALYLCASSPDLISSYNSPLHFGNGTRLTVT.

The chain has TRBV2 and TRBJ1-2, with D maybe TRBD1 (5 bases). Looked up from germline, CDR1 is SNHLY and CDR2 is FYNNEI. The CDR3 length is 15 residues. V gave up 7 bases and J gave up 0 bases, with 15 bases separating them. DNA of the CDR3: TGTGCCAGCACTCCTCCGGGGACCACTAACTATGGCTACACCTTC. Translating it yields CASTPPGTTNYGYTF. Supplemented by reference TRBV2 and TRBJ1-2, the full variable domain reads EPEVTQTPSHQVTQMGQEVILRCVPISNHLYFYWYRQILGQKVEFLVSFYNNEISEKSEIFDDQFSVERPDGSNFTLKIRSTKLEDSAMYFCASTPPGTTNYGYTFGSGTRLTVV.

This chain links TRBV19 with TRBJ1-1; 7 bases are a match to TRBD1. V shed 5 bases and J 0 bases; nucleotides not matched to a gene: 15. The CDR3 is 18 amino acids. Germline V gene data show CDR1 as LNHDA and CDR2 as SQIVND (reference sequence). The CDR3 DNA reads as TGTGCCAGTAGTCCGAGGGTCGACAGGGTGGCGGTGAACACTGAAGCTTTCTTT. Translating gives CASSPRVDRVAVNTEAFF.

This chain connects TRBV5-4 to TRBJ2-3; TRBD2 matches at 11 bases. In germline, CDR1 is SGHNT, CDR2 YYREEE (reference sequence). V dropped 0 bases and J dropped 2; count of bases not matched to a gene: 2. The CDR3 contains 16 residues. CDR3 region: CASSLDSGGVTDTQYF. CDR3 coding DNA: TGTGCCAGCAGCTTGGATAGCGGGGGGGTCACAGATACGCAGTATTTT.

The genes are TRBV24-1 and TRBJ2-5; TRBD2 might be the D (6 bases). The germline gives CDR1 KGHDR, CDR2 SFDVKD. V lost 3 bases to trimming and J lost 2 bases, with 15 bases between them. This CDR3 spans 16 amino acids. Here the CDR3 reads CATSDGGAPGQETQYF. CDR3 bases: TGTGCCACCAGTGATGGCGGGGCTCCGGGGCAAGAGACCCAGTACTTC.

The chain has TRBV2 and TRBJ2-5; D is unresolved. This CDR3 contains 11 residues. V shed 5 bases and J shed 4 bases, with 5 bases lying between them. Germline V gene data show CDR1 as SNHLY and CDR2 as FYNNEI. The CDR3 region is CASSTVETQYF. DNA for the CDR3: TGTGCCAGCAGTACTGTAGAGACCCAGTACTTC.

This chain's CDR3 is CAWSVREDQPQHF. The CDR3 nucleotides read TGTGCCTGGAGTGTAAGGGAGGATCAGCCCCAGCATTTT. The chain has TRBV30 and TRBJ1-5; D is undetermined. The CDR3 extends over 13 amino acids. CDR1 and CDR2 from the germline V gene are GTSNPN and SVGIG (reference sequence). The germline V and J ends were trimmed by 0 bases and 5 bases, with 8 bases remaining between them.

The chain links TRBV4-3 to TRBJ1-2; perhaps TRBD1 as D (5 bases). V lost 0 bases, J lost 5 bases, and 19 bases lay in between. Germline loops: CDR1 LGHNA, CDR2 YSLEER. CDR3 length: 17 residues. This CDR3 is CASSQDQWGGRRYGYTF. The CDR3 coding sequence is TGCGCCAGCAGCCAAGATCAGTGGGGGGGGAGACGATATGGCTACACCTTC.

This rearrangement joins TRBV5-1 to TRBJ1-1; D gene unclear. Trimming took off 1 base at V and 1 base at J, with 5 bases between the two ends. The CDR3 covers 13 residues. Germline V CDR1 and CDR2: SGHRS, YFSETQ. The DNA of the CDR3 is TGCGCCAGCAGCTTGTTCCAGAACACTGAAGCTTTCTTT. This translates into CASSLFQNTEAFF.

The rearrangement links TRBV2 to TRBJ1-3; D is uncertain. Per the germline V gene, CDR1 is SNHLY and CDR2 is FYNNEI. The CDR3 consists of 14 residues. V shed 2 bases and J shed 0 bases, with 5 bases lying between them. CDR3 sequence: CASSETNSGNTIYF. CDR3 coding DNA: TGTGCCAGCAGTGAAACAAACTCTGGAAACACCATATATTTT.

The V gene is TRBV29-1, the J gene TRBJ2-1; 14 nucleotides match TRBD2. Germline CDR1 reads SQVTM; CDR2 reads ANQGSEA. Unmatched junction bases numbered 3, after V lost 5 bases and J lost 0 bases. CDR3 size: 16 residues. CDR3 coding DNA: TGCAGCGTTACGGGACTAGCGGGGGCCTCCTACAATGAGCAGTTCTTC. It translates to CSVTGLAGASYNEQFF.

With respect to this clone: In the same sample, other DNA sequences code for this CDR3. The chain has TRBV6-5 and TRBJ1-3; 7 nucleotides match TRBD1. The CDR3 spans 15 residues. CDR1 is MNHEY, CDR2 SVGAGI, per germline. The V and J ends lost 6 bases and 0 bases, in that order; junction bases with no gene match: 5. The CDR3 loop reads CASSLDRYSGNTIYF. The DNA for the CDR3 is TGTGCCAGCAGCCTGGACAGGTACTCTGGAAACACCATATATTTT.

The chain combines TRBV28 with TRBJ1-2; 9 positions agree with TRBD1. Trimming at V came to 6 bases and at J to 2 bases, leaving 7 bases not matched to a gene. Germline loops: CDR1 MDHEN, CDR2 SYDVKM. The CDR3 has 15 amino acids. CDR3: CASRSPGQGNYGYTF. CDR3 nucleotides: TGTGCCAGCAGATCTCCGGGACAGGGCAACTATGGCTACACCTTC.

CDR3 loop: CASSPRITDTQYF. The CDR3 DNA is TGTGCCAGCAGCCCCCGCATCACAGATACGCAGTATTTT. The V call is TRBV7-9, the J call TRBJ2-3; no clear D. Per germline, CDR1 SEHNR and CDR2 FQNEAQ (reference sequence). The CDR3 consists of 13 residues. The V end lost 5 bases, the J end lost 2 bases, and 8 bases lay between the germline ends.

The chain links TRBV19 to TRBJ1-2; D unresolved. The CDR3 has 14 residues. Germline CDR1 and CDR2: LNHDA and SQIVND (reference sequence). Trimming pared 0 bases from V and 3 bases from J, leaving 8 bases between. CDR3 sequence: CASSIDNGDYGYTF. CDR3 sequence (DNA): TGTGCCAGTAGTATAGACAACGGGGACTATGGCTACACCTTC.

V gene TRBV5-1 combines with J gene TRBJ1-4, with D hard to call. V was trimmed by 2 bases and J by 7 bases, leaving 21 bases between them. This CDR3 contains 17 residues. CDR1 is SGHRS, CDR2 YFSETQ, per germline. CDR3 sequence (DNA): TGCGCCAGCAGCTTCGAAGCGTGGCGGCCAAAGGGTGAAAAACTGTTTTTT. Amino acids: CASSFEAWRPKGEKLFF.

CDR3 coding DNA: TGTGCCAGCAGCTTAACATCCAGGACTTTCGGAAACACCATATATTTT. Amino acid sequence: CASSLTSRTFGNTIYF. The chain joins TRBV7-9 to TRBJ1-3, with D hard to call. The CDR3 sequence is 16 residues long. The V end was cut by 2 bases, the J end by 4 bases, with 15 bases between. Germline V gene data show CDR1 as SEHNR and CDR2 as FQNEAQ (reference sequence).

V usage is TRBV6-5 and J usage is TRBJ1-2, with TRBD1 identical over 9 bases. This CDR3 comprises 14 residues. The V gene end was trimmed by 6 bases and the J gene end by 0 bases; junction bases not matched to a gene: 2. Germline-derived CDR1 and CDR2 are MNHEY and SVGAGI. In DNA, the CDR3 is TGTGCCAGCAGAGACAGGGGGACTAACTATGGCTACACCTTC. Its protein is CASRDRGTNYGYTF.

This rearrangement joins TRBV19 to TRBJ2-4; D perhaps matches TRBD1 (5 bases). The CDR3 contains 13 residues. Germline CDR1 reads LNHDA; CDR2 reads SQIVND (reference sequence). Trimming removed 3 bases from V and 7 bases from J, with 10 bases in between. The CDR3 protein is CASSIDRDNIQYF. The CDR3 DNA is TGTGCCAGTAGTATCGACAGAGATAACATTCAGTACTTC.

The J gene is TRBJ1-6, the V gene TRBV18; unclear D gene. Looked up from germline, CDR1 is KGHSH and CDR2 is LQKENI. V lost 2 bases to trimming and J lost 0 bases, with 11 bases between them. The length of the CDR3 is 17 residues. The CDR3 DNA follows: TGTGCCAGCTCACCAACCCTAGAGAGCTCCTATAATTCACCCCTCCACTTT. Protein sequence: CASSPTLESSYNSPLHF.

The DNA for the CDR3 is TGTGCCATCAGTGAAGCCCGGGGGGGGGAGCAGTACGTC. It translates to CAISEARGGEQYV. V gene TRBV10-3 combines with J gene TRBJ2-7; TRBD2 agrees at 8 bases. Germline CDR1 reads ENHRY; CDR2 reads SYGVKD. J was trimmed by 7 bases and V by 3 bases; bases with no gene match: 5. This CDR3 region has 13 residues.

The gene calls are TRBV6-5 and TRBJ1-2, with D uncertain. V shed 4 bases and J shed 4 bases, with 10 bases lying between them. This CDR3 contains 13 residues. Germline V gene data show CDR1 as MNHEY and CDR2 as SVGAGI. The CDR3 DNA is TGTGCCAGCAGTTTGGACGGAATCTATGGCTACACCTTC. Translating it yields CASSLDGIYGYTF.

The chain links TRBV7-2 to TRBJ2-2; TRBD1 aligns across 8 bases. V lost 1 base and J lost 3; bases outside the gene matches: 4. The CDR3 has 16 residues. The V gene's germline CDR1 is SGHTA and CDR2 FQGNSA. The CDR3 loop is CASSLVRGLYTGELFF. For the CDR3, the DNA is TGTGCCAGCAGCTTAGTCAGGGGGCTCTACACCGGGGAGCTGTTTTTT.

The chain's CDR3 is CASSFGGEQYF. DNA for the CDR3: TGTGCCAGCAGCTTTGGAGGCGAGCAGTACTTC. This rearrangement joins TRBV7-9 to TRBJ2-7, with D possibly being TRBD2 (5 bases). Trimming left V 3 bases short and J 6 bases short, with 6 bases between. The CDR3 runs 11 residues. CDR1 and CDR2 from the germline V gene are SEHNR and FQNEAQ (reference sequence).

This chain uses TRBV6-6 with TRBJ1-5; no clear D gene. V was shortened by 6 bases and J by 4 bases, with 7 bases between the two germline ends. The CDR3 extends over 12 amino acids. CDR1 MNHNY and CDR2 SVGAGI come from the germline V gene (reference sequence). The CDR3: CASREGNQPQHF. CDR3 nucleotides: TGTGCCAGCAGGGAAGGAAATCAGCCCCAGCATTTT.

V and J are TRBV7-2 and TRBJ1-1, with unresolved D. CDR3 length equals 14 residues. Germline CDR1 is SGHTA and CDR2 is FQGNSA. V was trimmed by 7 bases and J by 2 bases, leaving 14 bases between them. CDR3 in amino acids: CASTPTAVNTEAFF. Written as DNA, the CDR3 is TGTGCCAGCACCCCGACTGCGGTCAACACTGAAGCTTTCTTT.

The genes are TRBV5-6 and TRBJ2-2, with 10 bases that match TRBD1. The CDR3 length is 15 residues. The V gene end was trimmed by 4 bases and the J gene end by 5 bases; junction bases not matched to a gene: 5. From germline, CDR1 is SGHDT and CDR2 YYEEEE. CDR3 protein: CASSGRTGGTGELFF. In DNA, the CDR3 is TGTGCCAGCAGCGGGAGGACAGGGGGGACCGGGGAGCTGTTTTTT.